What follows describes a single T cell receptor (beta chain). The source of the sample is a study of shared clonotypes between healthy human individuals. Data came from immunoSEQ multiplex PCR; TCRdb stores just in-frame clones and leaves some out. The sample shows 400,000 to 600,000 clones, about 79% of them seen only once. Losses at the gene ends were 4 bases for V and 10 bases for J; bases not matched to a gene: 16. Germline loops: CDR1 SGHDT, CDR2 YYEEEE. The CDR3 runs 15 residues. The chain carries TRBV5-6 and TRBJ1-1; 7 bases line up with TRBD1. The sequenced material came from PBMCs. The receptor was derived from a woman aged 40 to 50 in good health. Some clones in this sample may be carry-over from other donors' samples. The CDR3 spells CASSRPGQPWLGAFF. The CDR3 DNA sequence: TGTGCCAGCAGCCGACCGGGACAGCCCTGGTTGGGAGCTTTCTTT.